This T cell receptor (beta chain) was found in a study of T cell repertoires in cytomegalovirus infection. For the study at large: Carrying CMV and the relevant HLA type showed in public TCR beta signatures.

This clonotype was seen a few times. Its antigen is still unknown. Overall study results and limits: Dominant in the ex vivo response were TCR beta clonotypes restricted by HLA-C and specific for CMV. Carriers of CMV plus the relevant HLA were identified by cumulative public TCR beta family frequency.

Each CDR3 protein is one row after TCRdb ran MiXCR on the reads. Of approximately 750,000 distinct CDR3 sequences listed, roughly a third are singletons. CDR3 size: 19 residues. Trimming cost V 0 bases and J 0 bases; bases outside gene matches: 9. CDR1 is LGHNT, CDR2 FRNRAP, per germline. The chain is built from TRBV12-5 and TRBJ2-4; 9 nucleotides agree with TRBD1. The sequence was obtained from a human donor in good health (CMV status not recorded). Some clones in this sample may be carry-over from other donors' samples. Sequenced: PBMCs. This CDR3 is CASGLVRDRVRLAKNIQYF. DNA for the CDR3: TGTGCTAGTGGTTTGGTACGGGACAGGGTAAGACTAGCCAAAAACATTCAGTACTTC.